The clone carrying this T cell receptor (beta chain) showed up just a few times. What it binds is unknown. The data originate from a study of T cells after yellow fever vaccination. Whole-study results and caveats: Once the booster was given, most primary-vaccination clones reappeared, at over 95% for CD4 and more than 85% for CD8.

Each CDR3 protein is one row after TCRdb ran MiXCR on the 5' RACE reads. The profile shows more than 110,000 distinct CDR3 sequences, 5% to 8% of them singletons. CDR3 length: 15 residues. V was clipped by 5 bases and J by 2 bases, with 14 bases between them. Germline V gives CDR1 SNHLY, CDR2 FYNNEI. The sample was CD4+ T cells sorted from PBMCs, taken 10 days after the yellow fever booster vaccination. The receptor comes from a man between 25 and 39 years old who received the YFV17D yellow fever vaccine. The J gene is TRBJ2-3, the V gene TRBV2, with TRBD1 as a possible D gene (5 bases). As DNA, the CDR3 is TGTGCCAGCAGTCATGACAGAGCCAACACAGATACGCAGTATTTT. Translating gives CASSHDRANTDTQYF.